Below are 21 T cell receptor beta chains sequenced from a single sample in a study of blood T cell repertoires in COVID-19. Repertoires were generated with immunoSEQ multiplex PCR, while TCRdb's copy carries only in-frame clones and drops some. The sample carries tens of thousands of clones, under 85% recorded once. The sequencing input was peripheral blood. These receptors were taken from a woman at least 80 years old with COVID-19, enrolled during active disease.

The table lists this clone with a few counts. This chain joins TRBV5-6 and TRBJ1-6; tentative D call: TRBD1 (6 bases). The germline gives CDR1 SGHDT, CDR2 YYEEEE. This CDR3 is 17 amino acids long. V lost 4 bases to trimming and J lost 9 bases, with 23 bases between them. Here the CDR3 reads CASSPQGTKTRGSPLHF. The CDR3 region has the DNA TGTGCCAGCAGCCCCCAGGGTACGAAAACCAGGGGTTCACCCCTCCACTTT.

V is TRBV5-4 and J is TRBJ2-5; 11 bases align to TRBD2. This CDR3 spans 15 amino acids. Germline lookup yields CDR1 SGHNT and CDR2 YYREEE (reference sequence). The V segment lost 4 bases and the J segment 1 base; nucleotides outside the gene matches: 3. The CDR3 DNA reads as TGTGCCAGCAGCAAGGGACTAGCGGCCCAAGAGACCCAGTACTTC. The encoded protein is CASSKGLAAQETQYF.

J is TRBJ2-5 and V is TRBV4-1; perhaps TRBD2 as D (6 bases). CDR1 is MGHRA and CDR2 is YSYEKL in the germline V gene. Trimming cost V 3 bases and J 0 bases, with 8 bases left between them. This CDR3 spans 14 amino acids. This CDR3 reads CASSQGTYQETQYF. Here the CDR3 DNA reads TGCGCCAGCAGCCAGGGGACTTACCAAGAGACCCAGTACTTC.

This clone occurred once. The chain joins TRBV6-4 to TRBJ2-3; 8 positions agree with TRBD2. With V trimmed by 5 bases and J by 2 bases, 6 bases remained unmatched. The CDR3 is 15 amino acids. Germline V gene lookup returns CDR1 MRHNA and CDR2 SNTAGT. CDR3 residues: CASSSIAGLTDTQYF. DNA of the CDR3: TGTGCCAGCAGTTCCATAGCGGGACTCACAGATACGCAGTATTTT.

This clone was counted between two and nine times. J is TRBJ1-6 and V is TRBV20-1, with a possible D match to TRBD1 (5 bases). Germline CDR1 is DFQATT and CDR2 is SNEGSKA (reference sequence). Between the trimmed V and J ends, which lost 2 bases and 14 bases, there was a span of 10 bases. This CDR3 spans 11 amino acids. CDR3 nucleotides: TGCAGTGCTAGAAGGGACTTCTCCCTCCACTTT. Protein product: CSARRDFSLHF.

This clone appeared once. The chain uses TRBV3-1 (or the pseudogene TRBV3-2) and TRBJ2-3, with D possibly TRBD2 on 5 matching bases. The CDR3 runs 14 residues. V lost 1 base and J lost 1, with 6 bases in between. Germline V lookup: CDR1 LGHDT, CDR2 YNNKEL (reference sequence). The CDR3 reads CASSQGGRTDTQYF. The CDR3 DNA is TGTGCCAGCAGCCAAGGAGGGCGCACAGATACGCAGTATTTT.

The chain links TRBV28 to TRBJ2-7; no reliable D call. The CDR3 consists of 14 residues. Germline CDR1 and CDR2: MDHEN and SYDVKM. Trimming removed 3 bases from V and 2 bases from J, with 11 bases in between. The CDR3 region is CASSLWQPTYEQYF. As DNA, the CDR3 is TGTGCCAGCAGTTTGTGGCAACCCACCTACGAGCAGTACTTC.

This chain joins TRBV19 and TRBJ2-5; D is perhaps TRBD2 (5 bases). Germline V gene data show CDR1 as LNHDA and CDR2 as SQIVND (reference sequence). Trimming left V 3 bases short and J 5 bases short, with 13 bases between. This CDR3 spans 14 amino acids. CDR3 residues: CASSIRSSSETQYF. For the CDR3, the DNA is TGTGCCAGTAGTATTCGGTCTAGCTCGGAGACCCAGTACTTC.

The chain is built from TRBV30 and TRBJ2-4; D may be TRBD2 (5 bases). This CDR3 contains 13 residues. V gave up 2 bases and J gave up 4 bases, with 9 bases separating them. CDR1 and CDR2 from the germline V gene are GTSNPN and SVGIG (reference sequence). CDR3 sequence: CAWSRGLKNIQYF. The CDR3, as DNA: TGTGCCTGGAGTCGGGGTCTTAAAAACATTCAGTACTTC.

This clone turned up a few times. This chain joins TRBV5-1 and TRBJ1-3; D not certain. The V end lost 5 bases, the J end lost 4 bases, and 7 bases lay between the germline ends. Germline lookup yields CDR1 SGHRS and CDR2 YFSETQ. The CDR3 has 12 residues. The CDR3 DNA reads TGCGCCAGCAGGCCGGGGGGAAACACCATATATTTT. This translates into CASRPGGNTIYF.

This chain joins TRBV5-1 and TRBJ2-3, with a tentative D call TRBD1 (6 bases). The CDR3 runs 14 residues. The germline V and J ends were trimmed by 2 bases and 2 bases, with 9 bases remaining between them. Germline loops: CDR1 SGHRS, CDR2 YFSETQ. The CDR3 protein is CASSLQGYTDTQYF. CDR3 nucleotides: TGCGCCAGCAGCTTACAGGGATACACAGATACGCAGTATTTT.

The genes are TRBV5-4 and TRBJ1-6; 9 nucleotides agree with TRBD1. CDR1 is SGHNT and CDR2 is YYREEE in the germline V gene (reference sequence). The CDR3 consists of 15 residues. Trimming at V came to 4 bases and at J to 6 bases, leaving 5 bases not matched to a gene. For the CDR3, the DNA is TGTGCCAGCAGCCCACAGGGGGCGGGTAATTCACCCCTCCACTTT. The encoded protein is CASSPQGAGNSPLHF.

V and J are TRBV9 and TRBJ1-3; 7 bases fit TRBD1. V trimming: 3 bases; J trimming: 0 bases; junction bases outside the gene matches: 3. The CDR3 consists of 15 residues. Germline-derived CDR1 and CDR2 are SGDLS and YYNGEE. CDR3 DNA: TGTGCCAGCAGCGGGGGACAGATCTCTGGAAACACCATATATTTT. It is translated as CASSGGQISGNTIYF. The entire variable domain, with the rest obtained from reference TRBV9 and TRBJ1-3, is as follows: DSGVTQTPKHLITATGQRVTLRCSPRSGDLSVYWYQQSLDQGLQFLIQYYNGEERAKGNILERFSAQQFPDLHSELNLSSLELGDSALYFCASSGGQISGNTIYFGEGSWLTVV.

This sequence joins TRBV6-2 or TRBV6-3 and TRBJ2-3, with 14 bases fitting TRBD2. The germline CDR1 and CDR2 sequences are MNHEY and SVGEGT. V lost 2 bases to trimming and J lost 4 bases; unmatched junction nucleotides: 5. The CDR3 has 17 amino acids. The CDR3 spells CASSYRLAGGTPDTQYF. The CDR3, as DNA: TGTGCCAGCAGTTACCGACTAGCGGGAGGGACGCCAGATACGCAGTATTTT.

J is TRBJ2-5 and V is TRBV7-3; no firm D call. This CDR3 contains 15 residues. V lost 5 bases and J 3 bases, leaving 16 bases between the germline ends. Germline loops: CDR1 SGHTA, CDR2 FQGTGA. The CDR3 spells CASSATLESKETQYF. CDR3 in DNA: TGTGCCAGCAGCGCCACTCTAGAGTCGAAAGAGACCCAGTACTTC.

Note on this clone: At one boundary the junction diverges from the germline segment, which might be a read error. The rearrangement uses TRBV7-3 and TRBJ2-1, with TRBD2 matching 11 bases. The CDR3 runs to 14 residues. The germline CDR1 and CDR2 sequences are SGHTA and FQGTGA. The chain's CDR3 is CASSPILAGAPLVF. CDR3 bases: TGTGCCAGCAGCCCGATACTAGCGGGGGCGCCCCTGGTCTTC.

The chain combines TRBV5-4 with TRBJ1-2, with 9 bases fitting TRBD1. The CDR3 loop spans 15 amino acids. After removal of 4 bases from V and 5 bases from J, the junction contained 9 bases not matched to a gene. The germline gives CDR1 SGHNT, CDR2 YYREEE (reference sequence). The DNA of the CDR3 is TGTGCCAGCAGCAGGGACAGGGTAGTGGGTTATGGCTACACCTTC. As protein: CASSRDRVVGYGYTF.

This clone was detected a few times. The V and J genes are TRBV7-2 and TRBJ2-7, with a tentative D call TRBD1 (5 bases). The germline CDR1 and CDR2 sequences are SGHTA and FQGNSA. V was shortened by 1 base and J by 3 bases, with 13 bases between the two germline ends. The CDR3 spans 15 residues. The CDR3 here is CASSLDRPAFYEQYF. The CDR3 DNA is TGTGCCAGCAGCTTAGACAGGCCAGCCTTCTACGAGCAGTACTTC. Together with reference TRBV7-2 and TRBJ2-7, the CDR3 gives the full variable domain: GAGVSQSPSNKVTEKGKDVELRCDPISGHTALYWYRQSLGQGLEFLIYFQGNSAPDKSGLPSDRFSAERTGGSVSTLTIQRTQQEDSAVYLCASSLDRPAFYEQYFGPGTRLTVT.

The J gene is TRBJ2-5, the V gene TRBV2, with D possibly being TRBD1 (5 bases). Trimming removed 10 bases from V and 0 bases from J, with 9 bases in between. The length of the CDR3 is 12 residues. CDR1 is SNHLY, CDR2 FYNNEI, per germline. This chain's CDR3 is CATTAYQETQYF. In nucleotides, the CDR3 is TGTGCCACGACAGCGTACCAAGAGACCCAGTACTTC.

The chain employs TRBV28 and TRBJ2-1, with 9 positions matching TRBD1. This CDR3 has 11 residues. With 6 bases clipped from V and 11 bases from J, the junction kept 2 bases outside the gene matches. Germline V gene lookup returns CDR1 MDHEN and CDR2 SYDVKM. The CDR3 spells CASRDRGQQFF. The CDR3 nucleotides read TGTGCCAGCAGGGACAGGGGACAGCAGTTCTTC.

The chain joins TRBV27 to TRBJ2-1, with D perhaps matching TRBD1 (5 bases). The germline V and J ends were trimmed by 3 bases and 9 bases, with 9 bases remaining between them. The germline V gene encodes CDR1 MNHEY and CDR2 SMNVEV (reference sequence). The CDR3 totals 12 residues. CDR3 DNA: TGTGCCAGCAGTTTCAGGGTTGGTGAGCAGTTCTTC. This gives the protein CASSFRVGEQFF.